This T cell receptor beta chain is from a study of regulatory dendritic cells for organ transplantation (TCRdb year 2017). General notes on the study: Regulatory dendritic cells were generated from monocytes cultured with vitamin D3 on days 0 and 4 and IL-10 on day 4. To evaluate the response of the DCs to a potent maturation-inducing agent, LPS was added to DC cultures on day 6. The TCRbeta repertoires of sorted naive and memory CD4+ and CD8+ T cells were sequenced before and after allostimulation with regulatory or mature dendritic cells.

Study-level results and caveats: The authors pointed out considerable heterogeneity between individuals in the alloreactive memory CD8+ T cell pool, and only two subjects were sequenced. Highly diverse repertoires were observed in naive CD4+ and CD8+ T cells, whereas lower diversity was observed in memory cells, and the most oligoclonal repertoires were found in memory CD8+ cells. Of the resting subsets, memory CD8+ T cells had the largest number of alloreactive TCR clonotypes. In both subjects, allostimulation led to expansion of memory CD8+ clones, though the expansion induced by regulatory dendritic cells appeared to be more limited than that induced by mature dendritic cells.

V loses 2 bases, J loses 2 bases, and the germline ends lie 16 bases apart. From a lookup of the germline V gene (reference sequence), CDR1 and CDR2 are MNHEY and SMNVEV. The CDR3, from cysteine to phenylalanine, totals 18 residues. Only the CDR3 portion is preserved as DNA: 54 bases, with reading frame beginning at the first base. Regarding this clone: It has no known antigen specificity. The record has no base qualities; no much larger clone is one base away.

Multiplexed two-step PCR with Vbeta-specific forward primers and Jbeta-specific reverse primers was used to amplify TCRbeta CDR3 regions. Through the immunoSEQ service, TCRbeta libraries were sequenced on an Illumina instrument. On the authors' methods: V, D and J genes were assigned using IMGT annotation, and counts were corrected for multiplex PCR bias using synthetic CDR3 analogues. The immunoSEQ Analyzer calculated repertoire clonality as one minus the normalized Shannon entropy. Fisher's exact test with Benjamini-Hochberg false discovery rate control was used to define clonal expansion, with two-tailed P<0.01. What TCRdb holds here is the immuneACCESS table cut down to in-frame rearrangements. Part of the clones is not present; checked against another copy, under half of the missing clones reflect an unresolved V gene, and the others are unexplained. The D gene and trimming were derived from the DNA, and the V and J assignments and clone size from that table. For this sample there are around 19,000 clones; approximately 85% appear just once. In total, the top ten clones hold about 0.74% of the sample.

Sorted T cell subsets were CFSE-labeled and co-cultured for 5 days with allogeneic regulatory or mature dendritic cells at a 1:10 DC:T ratio. FACS was used to sort CD4+ or CD8+ cells into naive T cells (CD45RA+) and memory T cells (CD45RO+). A couple of healthy control subjects provided the T cells used for TCR sequencing. The Qiagen DNeasy Blood & Tissue Kit was used to extract genomic DNA. The sequenced sample consisted of naive CD4+ T cells from blood cultured with regulatory dendritic cells. Read against the paper, the sample's cell subset or site label means: CD45RA+ naive T cells. The chain employs TRBV27 and TRBJ1-6; a tentative D match to TRBD1 spans 6 bases. This receptor was identified in a human donor in good health. The CDR3 region reads CASSLVMSRTAYNSPLHF. Read as DNA, the sequence is TGTGCCAGCAGTTTAGTAATGTCCAGGACAGCCTATAATTCACCCCTCCACTTT.